These T cell receptor beta chains were read from a single sample in a study of T-cell memory formation after mild COVID-19. TCRdb passed the 5' RACE reads through MiXCR, listing each CDR3 protein once. The data show around 200,000 distinct CDR3 sequences, with around 25% seen just once and 11% held by the top ten. The sample comprised PBMCs or a T cell subset sorted from them (not recorded which). Receptors originate from an adult woman who had mild COVID-19 (a few samples of this study predate the infection). Cell type and time point are not known. CDR3s include the opening cysteine and the closing phenylalanine or tryptophan. The D gene is left open where the match is weak. Where a row states a size, it is once, few, many or the class of an expanded clone; other rows omit it.

>TRBJ1-2|TRBV4-2|-|few
TGTGCCAGCAGCCAAGCCGCGCGGGAGGTCTGGATGGACTACACCTTC
CASSQAAREVWMDYTF
>TRBJ2-2|TRBV15|-|many
TGTGCCACCAGCAGCCCGGGGCAGGGAGACACCGGGGAGCTGTTTTTT
CATSSPGQGDTGELFF
>TRBJ2-5|TRBV28|TRBD1|-
TGTGCCAGCAGCGAGGGGGACAGGGGCCAAGAGACCCAGTACTTC
CASSEGDRGQETQYF
>TRBJ2-7|TRBV4-2|TRBD1|few
TGTGCCAGCAGCCGTACAGGGGGACAATTCTACGAGCAGTACTTC
CASSRTGGQFYEQYF
>TRBJ2-7|TRBV30|-|few
TGTGCCTGGACCGGACAGTTCGGTGGCTACGAGCAGTACTTC
CAWTGQFGGYEQYF
>TRBJ2-7|TRBV6-5|TRBD2|-
TGTGCCAGCAGCCCTGTGGCTAGCGGGAACTACGAGCAGTACTTC
CASSPVASGNYEQYF
>TRBJ2-5|TRBV20-1|-|-
TGCAGTGCTAGAGATCCCGGCGGTTCCTACAAAGAGACCCAGTACTTC
CSARDPGGSYKETQYF
>TRBJ1-2|TRBV3-1|-|few
TGTGCCAGCAGCCATCTCTATGGCTACACCTTC
CASSHLYGYTF
>TRBJ2-1|TRBV18|-|-
TGTGCCAGCTCGTACGGAGGTAATGAGCAGTTCTTC
CASSYGGNEQFF
>TRBJ2-7|TRBV6-6|-|-
TGTGCCAGCAGTTACTCTCCCGCTAAAATTTGGGAAAACTACGAGCAGTACTTC
CASSYSPAKIWENYEQYF
>TRBJ2-7|TRBV11-2|-|-
TGTGCCAGCAGCCGAAACCGGGCCCGCGGGGAGGACTACGAGCAGTACTTC
CASSRNRARGEDYEQYF
>TRBJ2-1|TRBV29-1|-|once
TGCAGCGTTTGGTGGGTTGGGAACAATGAGCAGTTCTTC
CSVWWVGNNEQFF
>TRBJ2-1|TRBV5-4|TRBD2|few
TGTGCCAGCAGTCGACTAGCGGGAGACAATGAGCAGTTCTTC
CASSRLAGDNEQFF
>TRBJ1-2|TRBV27|-|few
TGTGCCAGCAGGCCTTTAGGAGGGGGGAACTATGGCTACACCTTC
CASRPLGGGNYGYTF
>TRBJ2-1|TRBV5-1|-|few
TGCGCCAGCAGCGCCTCGACAGGAGCCGCCTACAATGAGCAGTTCTTC
CASSASTGAAYNEQFF